Presented here are 11 T cell receptor beta chains from one specimen sequenced in a study of metastatic and nonmetastatic thyroid tumors. Using MiXCR, TCRdb reanalyzed the PCR reads. Of some 31,000 clones listed, 3.5% to 5% are singletons. Patients had received no treatment of any kind before thyroid surgery. The sequencing sample was made of blood. Receptors originate from a female donor with papillary thyroid cancer or a benign thyroid nodule (not recorded which). Some clones in this sample may be carry-over from other donors' samples.

This clone appeared a few times. The V and J genes are TRBV6-1 and TRBJ2-7, with a weak D call TRBD2 (5 bases). Trimming took 6 bases from V and 5 from J, leaving 11 bases between them. The CDR3 has 12 amino acids. CDR1 and CDR2 from the germline V gene are MNHNS and SASEGT. The CDR3 nucleotides are TGTGCCAGCAGGGTCGGGGTCAACGAGCAGTACTTC. It encodes CASRVGVNEQYF.

J is TRBJ2-7 and V is TRBV6-2 or TRBV6-3, with 8 bases fitting TRBD1. Looked up from germline, CDR1 is MNHEY and CDR2 is SVGEGT. The ends lost 8 bases at V and 4 bases at J; junction bases unmatched: 7. The CDR3 runs 13 residues. As DNA, the CDR3 is TGTGCCAGCCCCGGGACAGGCGTATACGAGCAGTACTTC. Amino acid sequence: CASPGTGVYEQYF.

The chain combines TRBV6-2 or TRBV6-3 with TRBJ2-3; 12 bases are a match to TRBD2. CDR1 and CDR2 (germline): MNHEY, SVGEGT. The V segment lost 7 bases and the J segment 6 bases; nucleotides outside the gene matches: 11. This CDR3 spans 16 amino acids. CDR3 protein: CASNPSSGRDRDTQYF. CDR3 coding DNA: TGTGCCAGCAATCCCTCTAGCGGGAGGGACAGGGATACGCAGTATTTT.

This clone was recorded at least ten times. The rearrangement joins TRBV11-2 to TRBJ1-6; 9 bases match TRBD1. This CDR3 has 17 amino acids. The germline V gene has CDR1 SGHAT and CDR2 FQNNGV. V gave up 5 bases and J gave up 9 bases; unmatched junction bases: 14. The chain's CDR3 is CASSPRAGQGLGSPLHF. The CDR3 nucleotides read TGTGCCAGCAGCCCGCGAGCGGGACAGGGTCTTGGTTCACCCCTCCACTTT.

This clone was detected a few times. The V call is TRBV30, the J call TRBJ1-1; D gene unclear. Germline loops: CDR1 GTSNPN, CDR2 SVGIG (reference sequence). This CDR3 comprises 13 residues. The V and J ends lost 1 base and 1 base respectively, with 7 bases between them. The CDR3 DNA reads TGTGCCTGGAGTGGTACACAGAACACTGAAGCTTTCTTT. Translation gives CAWSGTQNTEAFF.

A word on this clone: A much larger clone lies a single base off, so this may be a read error. Other DNA sequences of this sample code for an identical CDR3. The chain links TRBV2 to TRBJ2-7, with D hard to call. Trimming took 6 bases from V and 11 from J, leaving 20 bases between them. The CDR3 has 13 amino acids. Germline lookup yields CDR1 SNHLY and CDR2 FYNNEI. CDR3 amino acids: CASRDTSSRMKYF. As DNA, the CDR3 is TGTGCCAGCAGAGACACATCCTCCCGGATGAAGTACTTC.

This clone was seen at least ten times. This chain joins TRBV28 and TRBJ1-4; possibly TRBD1 for D (6 bases). Trimming removed 5 bases at V and 10 bases at J, with 11 bases between. This CDR3 comprises 12 residues. Germline V gene sequence: CDR1 MDHEN, CDR2 SYDVKM. This chain's CDR3 is CASSPPRGKLFF. Written as DNA, the CDR3 is TGTGCCAGCAGTCCTCCCAGGGGAAAACTGTTTTTT. Complete variable domain (other parts from reference TRBV28 and TRBJ1-4): DVKVTQSSRYLVKRTGEKVFLECVQDMDHENMFWYRQDPGLGLRLIYFSYDVKMKEKGDIPEGYSVSREKKERFSLILESASTNQTSMYLCASSPPRGKLFFGSGTQLSVL.

This clone was detected a few times. J is TRBJ1-2 and V is TRBV7-8, with a weak D call TRBD1 (5 bases). From germline, CDR1 is SGHVS and CDR2 FQNEAQ. Trimming removed 1 base at V and 4 bases at J, with 10 bases between. The CDR3 consists of 14 residues. The CDR3 DNA reads as TGTGCCAGCAGCTTAGGGCAGGGACTCTATGGCTACACCTTC. Its protein product is CASSLGQGLYGYTF.

This clone was seen ten or more times. The rearrangement links TRBV20-1 to TRBJ2-3, with 9 positions matching TRBD2. The germline V gene has CDR1 DFQATT and CDR2 SNEGSKA (reference sequence). The ends lost 2 bases at V and 2 bases at J; junction bases unmatched: 8. The CDR3 runs 16 residues. CDR3 DNA sequence: TGCAGTGCTAGACGGGGAGCGGGAGGTTTCACAGATACGCAGTATTTT. Its protein is CSARRGAGGFTDTQYF.

In its sample, this clone was seen a few times. This rearrangement joins TRBV6-1 to TRBJ2-7; D might be TRBD1 (6 bases). V dropped 4 bases and J dropped 12 bases, with 16 bases sitting between them. The CDR3 runs 12 residues. Germline CDR1 reads MNHNS; CDR2 reads SASEGT. The CDR3 region has the DNA TGTGCCAGCAGTGTAAACAGGGTCCCAGGGTACTTC. As protein: CASSVNRVPGYF.

The J gene is TRBJ2-1, the V gene TRBV20-1; 8 bases are a match to TRBD2. The trim removed 3 bases at V and 6 bases at J, leaving 22 bases unmatched. The CDR3 covers 19 residues. Germline CDR1 is DFQATT and CDR2 is SNEGSKA (reference sequence). CDR3: CSASPPEREPARRINEQFF. CDR3 DNA: TGCAGTGCTAGCCCCCCAGAGCGGGAGCCTGCACGTCGTATCAATGAGCAGTTCTTC.